The TCR beta chain under discussion was sequenced for a study of blood T cell repertoires in COVID-19. Whole-study context: T cells, B-cell-depleted T cells, or PBMCs provided the cDNA or gDNA that served as material.

Germline V gene data show CDR1 as MGHRA and CDR2 as YSYEKL. The CDR3 is 15 amino acids. Losses at the gene ends were 4 bases for V and 2 bases for J; bases not matched to a gene: 6. This clone was observed a single time. Original processing notes: Amplified reference gene primers provided the basis for estimating nucleated cell counts. Assay used: immunoSEQ multiplex PCR; TCRdb lists only in-frame clones, some missing. That table furnishes V, J and clone size, whereas the DNA furnished D and trimming. The table shows about 120,000 clones, with around 91% occurring only once. The rearrangement links TRBV4-1 to TRBJ2-3; TRBD1 aligns across 7 bases. Specimen: peripheral blood. The sequence was collected from an older woman with COVID-19, enrolled during active disease. The CDR3 loop reads CASSLTTGTTDTQYF. In DNA, the CDR3 is TGCGCCAGCAGCCTCACGACAGGGACCACAGATACGCAGTATTTT.